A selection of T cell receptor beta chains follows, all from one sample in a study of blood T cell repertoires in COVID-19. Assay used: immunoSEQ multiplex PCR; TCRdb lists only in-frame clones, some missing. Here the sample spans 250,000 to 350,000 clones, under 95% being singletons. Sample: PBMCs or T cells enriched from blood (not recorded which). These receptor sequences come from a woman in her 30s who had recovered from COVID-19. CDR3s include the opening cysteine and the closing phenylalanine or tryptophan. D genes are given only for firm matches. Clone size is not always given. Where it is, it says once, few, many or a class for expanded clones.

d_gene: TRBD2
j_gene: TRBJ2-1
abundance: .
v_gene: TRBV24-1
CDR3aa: CATSVGTSGASSYNEQFF
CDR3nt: TGTGCCACCAGTGTCGGGACTAGCGGGGCCAGCTCCTACAATGAGCAGTTCTTC

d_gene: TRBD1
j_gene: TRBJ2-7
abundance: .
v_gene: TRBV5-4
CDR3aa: CASSPDRGTYEQYF
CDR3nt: TGTGCCAGCAGCCCTGACAGGGGGACCTACGAGCAGTACTTC

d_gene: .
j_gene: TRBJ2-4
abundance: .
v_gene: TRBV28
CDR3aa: CASHSGQANNIQYF
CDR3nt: TGTGCCAGTCATAGCGGACAGGCGAACAACATTCAGTACTTC

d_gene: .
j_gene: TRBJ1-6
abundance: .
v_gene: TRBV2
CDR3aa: CASSDLGGGNSPLHF
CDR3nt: TGTGCCAGCAGTGATTTAGGCGGGGGAAATTCACCCCTCCACTTT

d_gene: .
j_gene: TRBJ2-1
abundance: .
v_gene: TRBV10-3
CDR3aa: CAISAPGDEQFF
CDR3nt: TGTGCCATCAGTGCCCCAGGGGATGAGCAGTTCTTC

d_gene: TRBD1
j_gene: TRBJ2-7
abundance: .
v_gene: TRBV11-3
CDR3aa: CASSPRQGHYEQYF
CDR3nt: TGTGCCAGCAGCCCCCGACAGGGCCACTACGAGCAGTACTTC

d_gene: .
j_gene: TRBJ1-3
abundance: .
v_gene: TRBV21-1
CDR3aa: CASSPGEGRNTIYF
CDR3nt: TGTGCCAGCAGTCCGGGAGAAGGGCGAAACACCATATATTTT

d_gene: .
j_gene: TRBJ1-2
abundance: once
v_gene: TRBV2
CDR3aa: CASRGGRVGGYTF
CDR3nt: TGTGCCAGCAGGGGAGGGCGGGTCGGTGGCTACACCTTC

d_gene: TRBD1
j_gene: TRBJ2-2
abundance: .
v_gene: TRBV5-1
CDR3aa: CASSWDRGTGELFF
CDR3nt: TGCGCCAGCAGCTGGGACAGGGGCACCGGGGAGCTGTTTTTT

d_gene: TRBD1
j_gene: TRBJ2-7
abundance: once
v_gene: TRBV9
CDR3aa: CASSTGTGGYEQYF
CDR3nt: TGTGCCAGCAGCACCGGGACAGGGGGCTACGAGCAGTACTTC